This T cell receptor (beta chain) emerged from a study of neoadjuvant anti-PD-1 for oral cavity cancer. Study in general: Non-progressing patients received a fourth nivolumab dose near day 43, then surgery on days 50-56. General study points: Each response group had just a few patients in TCR analyses.

In germline, CDR1 is SGHNT, CDR2 YYREEE (reference sequence). The CDR3 has 15 residues. V was shortened by 0 bases and J by 1 base, with 10 bases between the two germline ends. As regards this clone: Antigen specificity is unknown.

The repertoire was sequenced with immunoSEQ multiplex PCR; TCRdb's copy has only in-frame clones and lacks some. The profile shows fewer than 40,000 clones, 85% to 90% of them singletons. The sample was PBMCs, taken before nivolumab (anti-PD-1) treatment. The chain couples TRBV5-4 to TRBJ1-1; possibly TRBD1 for D (6 bases). The TCR was taken from a person between 40 and 85 years old with oral cavity squamous cell carcinoma. This chain's CDR3 is CASSLGGGQNTEAFF. CDR3 sequence (DNA): TGTGCCAGCAGCTTGGGGGGGGGACAGAACACTGAAGCTTTCTTT.